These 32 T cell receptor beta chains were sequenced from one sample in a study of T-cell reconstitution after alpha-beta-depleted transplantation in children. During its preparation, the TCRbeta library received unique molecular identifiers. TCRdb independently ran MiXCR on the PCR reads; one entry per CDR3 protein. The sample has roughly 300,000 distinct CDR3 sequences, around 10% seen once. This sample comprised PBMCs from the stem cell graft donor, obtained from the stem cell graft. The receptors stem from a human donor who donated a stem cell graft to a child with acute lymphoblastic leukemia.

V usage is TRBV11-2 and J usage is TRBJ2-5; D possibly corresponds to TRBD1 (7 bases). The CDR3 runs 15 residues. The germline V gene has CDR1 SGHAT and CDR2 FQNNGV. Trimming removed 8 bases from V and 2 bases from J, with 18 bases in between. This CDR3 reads CASADGGRGQETQYF. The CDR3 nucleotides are TGTGCCAGCGCCGACGGGGGCAGGGGGCAAGAGACCCAGTACTTC.

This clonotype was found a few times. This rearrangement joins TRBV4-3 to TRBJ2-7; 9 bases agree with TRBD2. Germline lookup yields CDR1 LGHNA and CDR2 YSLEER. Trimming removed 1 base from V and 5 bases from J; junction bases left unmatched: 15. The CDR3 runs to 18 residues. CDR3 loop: CASSQVNSGSAPRDEQYF. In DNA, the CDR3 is TGCGCCAGCAGCCAAGTTAATAGCGGGAGTGCCCCCAGGGACGAGCAGTACTTC.

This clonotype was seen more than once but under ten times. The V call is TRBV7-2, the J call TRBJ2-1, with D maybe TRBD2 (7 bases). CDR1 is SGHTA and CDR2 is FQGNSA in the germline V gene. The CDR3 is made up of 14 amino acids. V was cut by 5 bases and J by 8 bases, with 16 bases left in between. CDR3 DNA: TGTGCCAGCAGCCCACAGGGAGGGGAACATGAGCAGTTCTTC. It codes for CASSPQGGEHEQFF.

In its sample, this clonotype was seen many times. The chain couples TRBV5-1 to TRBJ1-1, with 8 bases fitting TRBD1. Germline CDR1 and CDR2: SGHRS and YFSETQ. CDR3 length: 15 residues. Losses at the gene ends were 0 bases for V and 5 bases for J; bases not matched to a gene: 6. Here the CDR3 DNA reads TGCGCCAGCAGCTTGGCTCAGGGGGCGCGGACTGAAGCTTTCTTT. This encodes CASSLAQGARTEAFF.

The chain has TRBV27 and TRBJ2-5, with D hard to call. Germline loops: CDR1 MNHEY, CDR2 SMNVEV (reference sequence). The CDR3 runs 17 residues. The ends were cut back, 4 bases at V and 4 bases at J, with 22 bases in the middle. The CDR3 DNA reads TGTGCCAGCAGTTCTCTCAGCAGCGAGGCTTCAGGAGAGACCCAGTACTTC. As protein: CASSSLSSEASGETQYF.

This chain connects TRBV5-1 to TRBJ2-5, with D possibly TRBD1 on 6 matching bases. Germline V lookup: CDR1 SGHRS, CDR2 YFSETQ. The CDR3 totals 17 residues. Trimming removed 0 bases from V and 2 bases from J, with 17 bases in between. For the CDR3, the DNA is TGCGCCAGCAGCTTGGAGGTTCAGGGGTTGTTACAAGAGACCCAGTACTTC. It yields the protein CASSLEVQGLLQETQYF.

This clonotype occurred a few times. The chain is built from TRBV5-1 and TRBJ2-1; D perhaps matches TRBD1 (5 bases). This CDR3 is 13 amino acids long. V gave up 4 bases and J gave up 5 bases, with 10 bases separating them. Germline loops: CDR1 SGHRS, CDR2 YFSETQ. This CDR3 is CASSKDNHNEQFF. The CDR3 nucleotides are TGCGCCAGCAGCAAGGACAATCACAATGAGCAGTTCTTC.

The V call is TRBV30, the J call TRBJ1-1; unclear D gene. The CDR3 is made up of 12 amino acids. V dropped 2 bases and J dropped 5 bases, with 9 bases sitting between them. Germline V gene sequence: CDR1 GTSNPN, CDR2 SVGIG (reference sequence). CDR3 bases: TGTGCCTGGAGTTGGGGTACGACTGAAGCTTTCTTT. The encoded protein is CAWSWGTTEAFF.

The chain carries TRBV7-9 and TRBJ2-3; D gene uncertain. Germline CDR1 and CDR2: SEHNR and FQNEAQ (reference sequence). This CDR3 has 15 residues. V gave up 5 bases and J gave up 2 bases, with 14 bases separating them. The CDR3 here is CASSRIRRSTDTQYF. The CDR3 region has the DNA TGTGCCAGCAGCCGAATCCGACGGTCCACAGATACGCAGTATTTT.

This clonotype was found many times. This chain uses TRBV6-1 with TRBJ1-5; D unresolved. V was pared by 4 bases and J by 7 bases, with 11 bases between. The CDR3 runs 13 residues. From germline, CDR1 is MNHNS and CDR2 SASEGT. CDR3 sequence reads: CASSGSFWQPQHF. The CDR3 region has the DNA TGTGCCAGCAGTGGCAGTTTTTGGCAGCCCCAGCATTTT.

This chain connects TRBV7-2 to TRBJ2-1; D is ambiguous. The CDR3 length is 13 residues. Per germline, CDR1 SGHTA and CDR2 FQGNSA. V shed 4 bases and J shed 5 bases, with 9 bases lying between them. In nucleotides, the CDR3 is TGTGCCAGCAGCTCAATTCGCAACAATGAGCAGTTCTTC. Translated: CASSSIRNNEQFF.

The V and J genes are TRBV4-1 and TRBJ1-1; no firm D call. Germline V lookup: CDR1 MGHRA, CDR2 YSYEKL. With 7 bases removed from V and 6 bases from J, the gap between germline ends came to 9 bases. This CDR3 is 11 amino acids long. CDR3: CASIQAAEAFF. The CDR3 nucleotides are TGCGCCAGCATCCAGGCCGCTGAAGCTTTCTTT.

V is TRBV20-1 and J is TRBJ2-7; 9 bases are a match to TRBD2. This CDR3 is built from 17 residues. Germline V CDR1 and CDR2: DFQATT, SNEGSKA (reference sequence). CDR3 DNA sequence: TGCTGTTTTAGAGTCGGGTCTAGCGGGATGATCTTTTACGAGCAGTACTTC. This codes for CCFRVGSSGMIFYEQYF.

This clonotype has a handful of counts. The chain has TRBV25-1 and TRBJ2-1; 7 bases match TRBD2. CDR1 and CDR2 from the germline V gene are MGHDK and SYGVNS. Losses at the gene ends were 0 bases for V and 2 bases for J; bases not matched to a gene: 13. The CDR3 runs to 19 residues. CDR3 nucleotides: TGTGCCAGCAGTGAATATAGTCCCCGGGCTAGCGGAACCTACAATGAGCAGTTCTTC. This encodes CASSEYSPRASGTYNEQFF. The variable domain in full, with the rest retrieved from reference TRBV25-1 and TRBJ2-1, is EADIYQTPRYLVIGTGKKITLECSQTMGHDKMYWYQQDPGMELHLIHYSYGVNSTEKGDLSSESTVSRIRTEHFPLTLESARPSHTSQYLCASSEYSPRASGTYNEQFFGPGTRLTVL.

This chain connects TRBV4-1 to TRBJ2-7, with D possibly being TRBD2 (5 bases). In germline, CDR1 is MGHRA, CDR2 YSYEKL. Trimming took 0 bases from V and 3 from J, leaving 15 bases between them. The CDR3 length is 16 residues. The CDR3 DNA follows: TGCGCCAGCAGCCAAGATCGGAGTAGCGCCGGCTACGAGCAGTACTTC. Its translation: CASSQDRSSAGYEQYF.

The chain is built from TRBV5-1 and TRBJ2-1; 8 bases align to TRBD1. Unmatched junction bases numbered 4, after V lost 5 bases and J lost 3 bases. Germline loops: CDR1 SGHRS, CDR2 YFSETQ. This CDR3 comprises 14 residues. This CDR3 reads CASSTGQDYNEQFF. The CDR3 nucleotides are TGCGCCAGCAGTACGGGACAGGACTACAATGAGCAGTTCTTC.

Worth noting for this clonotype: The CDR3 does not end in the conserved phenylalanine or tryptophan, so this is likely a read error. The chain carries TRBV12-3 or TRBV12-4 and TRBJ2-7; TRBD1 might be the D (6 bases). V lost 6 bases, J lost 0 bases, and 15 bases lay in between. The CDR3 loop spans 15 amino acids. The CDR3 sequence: CASSPGQFSSYEQYL. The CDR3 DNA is TGTGCCAGCAGCCCCGGACAGTTTAGCTCCTACGAGCAGTACTTG.

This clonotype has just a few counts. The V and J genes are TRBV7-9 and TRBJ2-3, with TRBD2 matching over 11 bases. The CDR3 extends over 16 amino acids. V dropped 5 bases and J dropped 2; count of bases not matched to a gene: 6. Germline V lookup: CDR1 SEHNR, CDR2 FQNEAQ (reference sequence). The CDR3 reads CASSPVAGGPTDTQYF. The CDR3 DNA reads TGTGCCAGCAGCCCCGTAGCGGGAGGGCCCACAGATACGCAGTATTTT.

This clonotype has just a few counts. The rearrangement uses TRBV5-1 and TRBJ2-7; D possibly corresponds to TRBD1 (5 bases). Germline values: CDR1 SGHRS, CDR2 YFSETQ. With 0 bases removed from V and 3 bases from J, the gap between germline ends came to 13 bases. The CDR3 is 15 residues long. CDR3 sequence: CASSLAQGLVYEQYF. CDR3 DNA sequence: TGCGCCAGCAGCTTGGCCCAGGGTTTAGTCTACGAGCAGTACTTC.

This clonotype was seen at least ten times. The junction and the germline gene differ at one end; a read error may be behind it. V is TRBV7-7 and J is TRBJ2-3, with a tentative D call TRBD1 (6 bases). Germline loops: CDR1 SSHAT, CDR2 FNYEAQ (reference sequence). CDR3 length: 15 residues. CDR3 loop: CASSLGPQGTDTQYF. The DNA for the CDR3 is TGTGCTAGCAGCTTAGGTCCACAGGGAACAGATACGCAGTATTTT.

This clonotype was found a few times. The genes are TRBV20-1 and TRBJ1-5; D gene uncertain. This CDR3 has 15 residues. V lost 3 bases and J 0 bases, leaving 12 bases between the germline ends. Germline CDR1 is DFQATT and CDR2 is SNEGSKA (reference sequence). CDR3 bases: TGCAGTGCTAGGGCCCCTAGGGTTAGCAATCAGCCCCAGCATTTT. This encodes CSARAPRVSNQPQHF.

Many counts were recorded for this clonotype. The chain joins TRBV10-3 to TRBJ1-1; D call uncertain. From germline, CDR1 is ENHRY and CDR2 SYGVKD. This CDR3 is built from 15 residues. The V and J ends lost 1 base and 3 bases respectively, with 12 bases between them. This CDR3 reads CAISEYTDYHTEAFF. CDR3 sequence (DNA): TGTGCCATCAGTGAGTACACGGACTACCACACTGAAGCTTTCTTT.

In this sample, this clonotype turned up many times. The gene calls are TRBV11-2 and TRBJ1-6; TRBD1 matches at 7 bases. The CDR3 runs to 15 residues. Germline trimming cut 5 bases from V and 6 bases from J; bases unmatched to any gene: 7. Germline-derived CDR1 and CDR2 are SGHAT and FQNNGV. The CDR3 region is CASSGSGQFNSPLHF. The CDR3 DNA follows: TGTGCCAGCAGCGGGTCGGGACAGTTTAATTCACCCCTCCACTTT.

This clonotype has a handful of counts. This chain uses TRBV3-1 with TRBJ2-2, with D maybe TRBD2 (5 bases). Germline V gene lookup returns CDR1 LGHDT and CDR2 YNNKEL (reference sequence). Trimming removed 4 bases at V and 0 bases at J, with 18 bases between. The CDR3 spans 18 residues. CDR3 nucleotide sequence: TGTGCCAGCAGCCCCCCCCTCAGCGGAATCGCGAACACCGGGGAGCTGTTTTTT. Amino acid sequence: CASSPPLSGIANTGELFF.

CDR3 sequence: CAWSVTGPGYGYTF. CDR3 nucleotide sequence: TGTGCCTGGAGTGTAACAGGGCCTGGCTATGGCTACACCTTC. J is TRBJ1-2 and V is TRBV30, with a tentative D call TRBD1 (6 bases). There are 14 residues in the CDR3. V was shortened by 0 bases and J by 4 bases, with 12 bases between the two germline ends. The germline gives CDR1 GTSNPN, CDR2 SVGIG (reference sequence).

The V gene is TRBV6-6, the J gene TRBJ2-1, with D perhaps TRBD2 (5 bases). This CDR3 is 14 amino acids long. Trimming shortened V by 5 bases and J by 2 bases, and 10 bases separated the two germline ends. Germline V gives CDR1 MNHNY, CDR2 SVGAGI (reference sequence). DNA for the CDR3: TGTGCCAGCAGTGCTAGCACGACCTACAATGAGCAGTTCTTC. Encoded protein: CASSASTTYNEQFF.

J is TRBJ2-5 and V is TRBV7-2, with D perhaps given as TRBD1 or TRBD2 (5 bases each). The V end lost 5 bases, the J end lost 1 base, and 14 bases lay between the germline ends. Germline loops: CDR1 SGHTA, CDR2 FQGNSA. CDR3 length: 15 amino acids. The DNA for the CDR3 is TGTGCCAGCAGCCCCCGAGAGAGGGGCCAAGAGACCCAGTACTTC. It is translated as CASSPRERGQETQYF.

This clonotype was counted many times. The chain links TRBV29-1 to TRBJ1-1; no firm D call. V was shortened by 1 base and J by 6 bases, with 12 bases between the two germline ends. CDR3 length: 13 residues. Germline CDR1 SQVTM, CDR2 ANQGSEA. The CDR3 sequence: CSVEVVQPPEAFF. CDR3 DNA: TGCAGCGTTGAAGTTGTCCAGCCCCCTGAAGCTTTCTTT.

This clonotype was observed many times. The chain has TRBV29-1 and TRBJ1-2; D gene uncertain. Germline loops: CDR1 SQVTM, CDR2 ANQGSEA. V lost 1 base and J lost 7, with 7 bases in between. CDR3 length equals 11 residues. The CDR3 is CSVEGALGYTF. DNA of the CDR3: TGCAGCGTTGAAGGGGCGCTTGGCTACACCTTC.

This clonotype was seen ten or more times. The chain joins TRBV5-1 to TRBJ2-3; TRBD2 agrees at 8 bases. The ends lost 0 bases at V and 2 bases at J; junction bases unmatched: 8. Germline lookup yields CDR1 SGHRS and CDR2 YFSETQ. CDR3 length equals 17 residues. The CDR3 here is CASSLATSGGHTDTQYF. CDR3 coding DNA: TGCGCCAGCAGCTTGGCAACCAGCGGGGGCCACACAGATACGCAGTATTTT.

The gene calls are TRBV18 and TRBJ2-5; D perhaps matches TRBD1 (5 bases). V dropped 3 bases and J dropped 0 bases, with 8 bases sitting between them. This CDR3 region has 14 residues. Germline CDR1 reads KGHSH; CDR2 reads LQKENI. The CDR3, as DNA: TGTGCCAGCTCACCGGGGCGGTACCAAGAGACCCAGTACTTC. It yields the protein CASSPGRYQETQYF.

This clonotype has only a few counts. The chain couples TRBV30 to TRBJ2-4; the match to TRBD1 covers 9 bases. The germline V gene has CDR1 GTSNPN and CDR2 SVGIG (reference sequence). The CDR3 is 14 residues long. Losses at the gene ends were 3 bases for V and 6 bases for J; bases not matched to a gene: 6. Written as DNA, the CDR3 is TGTGCCTGGAGCCCTACAGGGGGCTCAAACATTCAGTACTTC. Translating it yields CAWSPTGGSNIQYF. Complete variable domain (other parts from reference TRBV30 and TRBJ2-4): SQTIHQWPATLVQPVGSPLSLECTVEGTSNPNLYWYRQAAGRGLQLLFYSVGIGQISSEVPQNLSASRPQDRQFILSSKKLLLSDSGFYLCAWSPTGGSNIQYFGAGTRLSVL.